This T cell receptor beta chain appears in the sequencing data of a study of lung T cells in sarcoidosis with Löfgren's syndrome. A single record per CDR3 protein comes from TCRdb applying MiXCR to the reads. Of 15,000 to 25,000 distinct CDR3 sequences in the sample, around 23% are singletons; the top ten hold roughly 0.7%. Regarding this clonotype: Its antigen is still unknown.

This CDR3 comprises 13 residues. Germline trimming cut 7 bases from V and 7 bases from J; bases unmatched to any gene: 8. The germline V gene has CDR1 SQVTM and CDR2 ANQGSEA. Study-wide findings and caveats: Recognition of an unidentified sarcoidosis antigen was only suggested.

This receptor was identified in a human donor with sarcoidosis (Löfgren's syndrome or another form), or a control subject (not recorded which). Sequencing used CD4+ T cells from bronchoalveolar lavage. The chain is built from TRBV29-1 and TRBJ2-1, with 9 positions matching TRBD2. CDR3 loop: CSEQAAGGNEQFF. The CDR3 DNA is TGCAGCGAGCAGGCGGCGGGAGGGAATGAGCAGTTCTTC.